A selection of T cell receptor beta chains follows, all from one sample in a study of post-analysis software for immune sequencing data. One entry per CDR3 protein, called by TCRdb with MiXCR from the PCR reads. The table shows under 650,000 distinct CDR3 sequences, with roughly 40% occurring only once. Sequenced material: blood. The source is a girl under 18 with multiple sclerosis. The CDR3 runs from the conserved cysteine through the conserved F or W. The D gene is left open where the match is weak. Expanded clones are given a class, and other clones once, few, many or no size at all.

J,D,size,V,DNA,CDR3
TRBJ2-1,.,.,TRBV29-1,TGCAGCACTGAAGGGGGAGGCTACAATGAGCAGTTCTTC,CSTEGGGYNEQFF
TRBJ2-3,.,few,TRBV7-2,TGTGCCAGCAGCCGTTCGCGGACTAGCACAGATACGCAGTATTTT,CASSRSRTSTDTQYF
TRBJ2-5,TRBD2,.,TRBV5-1,TGCGCCAGCAGCTTGGAGTCTAGCGGACAAGAGACCCAGTACTTC,CASSLESSGQETQYF
TRBJ2-1,.,.,TRBV9,TGTGCCAGCAGCGTAGGCAGACAGGCCTACAATGAGCAGTTCTTC,CASSVGRQAYNEQFF
TRBJ2-3,TRBD2,.,TRBV5-1,TGCGCCAGCGTACTAGCGACACCTAGCACAGATACGCAGTATTTT,CASVLATPSTDTQYF
TRBJ2-1,.,few,TRBV5-1,TGCGCCAGCGGTCTCAGGGAGCAGTTCTTC,CASGLREQFF
TRBJ2-7,.,.,TRBV7-2,TGTGCCAGCAGCTTCCCCGACGGTCATATCGAGCAGTACTTC,CASSFPDGHIEQYF
TRBJ2-3,.,.,TRBV7-2,TGTGCCAGCAGCCTCCTGAACAGTCTGCGCCACACAGATACGCAGTATTTT,CASSLLNSLRHTDTQYF
TRBJ2-1,TRBD2,few,TRBV5-1,TGCGCCAGCAGCCTCAGGACTAGCGGGAGTTCGGTTGAGCAGTTCTTC,CASSLRTSGSSVEQFF
TRBJ2-7,TRBD2,.,TRBV6-2/TRBV6-3,TGTGCCAGCAGAAGACTAGCGGGGTCATCCTACGAGCAGTACTTC,CASRRLAGSSYEQYF
TRBJ2-3,.,.,TRBV11-2,TGCGCCAGCAGCTTAGCTATTACAGATACGCAGTATTTT,CASSLAITDTQYF
TRBJ2-7,TRBD2,few,TRBV20-1,TGCAGTGCTAGAGCAATGGCAGGGAGGGCCTACGAGCAGTACTTC,CSARAMAGRAYEQYF
TRBJ2-7,.,.,TRBV20-1,TGCAGTGCTAGGGCGGCAGGGGATTTCCACGAGCAGTACTTC,CSARAAGDFHEQYF
TRBJ1-2,TRBD1,.,TRBV5-5,TGTGCCAGCAGTTCCGGGACAGAACCTAACTATGGCTACACCTTC,CASSSGTEPNYGYTF
TRBJ2-4,.,.,TRBV28,TGTGCCAGCAGTTCACGACGACAGACTATACTAGCCAAAAACATTCAGTACTTC,CASSSRRQTILAKNIQYF
TRBJ1-5,.,.,TRBV7-8,TGTGCCAGCAGTGCATGGGACAGCAATCAGCCCCAGCATTTT,CASSAWDSNQPQHF
TRBJ2-1,TRBD1,.,TRBV4-1,TGCGCCAGCAGCCACCCTGGGACAGTTTACAATGAGCAGTTCTTC,CASSHPGTVYNEQFF
TRBJ2-5,.,many,TRBV12-3/TRBV12-4,TGTGCCAGCAGGGAAAGGCAGGGTGAAGAGACCCAGTACTTC,CASRERQGEETQYF
TRBJ2-7,.,few,TRBV6-6,TGTGCCAGCAGTTTCGGCAGGGACGACGAGCAGTACTTC,CASSFGRDDEQYF
TRBJ2-5,TRBD2,.,TRBV3-1,TGTGCCAGCAGCCAAGCCCTCCCGACTAGCGGGTCCCAAGAGACCCAGTACTTC,CASSQALPTSGSQETQYF
TRBJ2-7,.,.,TRBV7-9,TGTGCCAGCAGCTTAGTTCCGGGAGAGGATGAGCAGTACTTC,CASSLVPGEDEQYF
TRBJ1-5,TRBD1,few,TRBV12-3/TRBV12-4,TGTGCCAGCAGTTTTGGACAGGGAGGTCAGCCCCAGCATTTT,CASSFGQGGQPQHF
TRBJ2-7,.,.,TRBV7-8,TGTGCCAGCAGCTTAGTAGGTTTGGGGAATCCCCCCTACGAGCAGTACTTC,CASSLVGLGNPPYEQYF
TRBJ2-3,.,once,TRBV29-1,TGCAGCAAAACCGGCGCTAGGTCAGATACGCAGTATTTT,CSKTGARSDTQYF